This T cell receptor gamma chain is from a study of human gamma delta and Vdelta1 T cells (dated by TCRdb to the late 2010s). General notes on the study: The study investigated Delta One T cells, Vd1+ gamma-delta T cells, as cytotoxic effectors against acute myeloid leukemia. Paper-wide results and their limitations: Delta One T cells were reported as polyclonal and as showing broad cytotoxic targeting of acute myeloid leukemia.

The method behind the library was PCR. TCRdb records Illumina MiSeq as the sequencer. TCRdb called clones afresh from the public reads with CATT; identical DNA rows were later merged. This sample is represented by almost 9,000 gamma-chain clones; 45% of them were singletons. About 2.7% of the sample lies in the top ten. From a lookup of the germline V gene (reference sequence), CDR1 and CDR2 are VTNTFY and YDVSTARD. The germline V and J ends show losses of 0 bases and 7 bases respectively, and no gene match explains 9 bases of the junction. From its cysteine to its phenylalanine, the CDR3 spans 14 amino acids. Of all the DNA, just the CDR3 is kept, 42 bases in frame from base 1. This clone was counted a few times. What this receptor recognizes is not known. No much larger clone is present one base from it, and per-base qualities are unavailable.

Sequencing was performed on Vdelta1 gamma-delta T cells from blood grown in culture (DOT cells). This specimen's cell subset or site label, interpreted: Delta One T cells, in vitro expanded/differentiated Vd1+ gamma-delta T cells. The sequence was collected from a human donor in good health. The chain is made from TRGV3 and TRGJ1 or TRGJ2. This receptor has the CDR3 CATWDRLPSYKKLF. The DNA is TGTGCCACCTGGGACAGGCTGCCCAGCTATAAGAAACTCTTT.